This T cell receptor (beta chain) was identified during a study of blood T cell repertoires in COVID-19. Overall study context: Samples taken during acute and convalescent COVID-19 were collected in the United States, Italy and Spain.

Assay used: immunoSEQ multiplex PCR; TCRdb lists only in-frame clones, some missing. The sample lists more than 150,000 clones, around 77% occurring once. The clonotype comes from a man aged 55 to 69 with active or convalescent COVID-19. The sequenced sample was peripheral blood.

The CDR3 sequence: CAWSVPRVSYNEQFF. The CDR3 nucleotides are TGTGCCTGGAGTGTACCGAGGGTCTCCTACAATGAGCAGTTCTTC. This chain links TRBV30 with TRBJ2-1, with D possibly being TRBD2 (5 bases). Looked up from germline, CDR1 is GTSNPN and CDR2 is SVGIG (reference sequence). The length of the CDR3 is 15 residues. V lost 0 bases and J 0 bases, leaving 9 bases between the germline ends.